Below, 9 T cell receptor beta chains from the same sample are listed, as sequenced in a study of T cells after yellow fever vaccination. Each CDR3 protein gets one entry after TCRdb re-called the 5' RACE reads with MiXCR. This sample has 150,000 to 200,000 distinct CDR3 sequences, with under 7.5% found just once. Material: CD4+ T cells sorted from PBMCs, obtained 5 days after the first yellow fever vaccination. These receptors came from a man aged 18 to 29 who received the YFV17D yellow fever vaccine.

This clonotype has ten or more counts. The chain joins TRBV5-1 to TRBJ2-1; 10 bases line up with TRBD2. The ends lost 7 bases at V and 4 bases at J; junction bases unmatched: 5. The CDR3 runs 14 residues. Germline V gene data show CDR1 as SGHRS and CDR2 as YFSETQ. CDR3 in DNA: TGCGCCAGCGGGAGCGGGGGGGCTTACAATGAGCAGTTCTTC. Amino acid sequence: CASGSGGAYNEQFF.

This clonotype was detected ten times or more. The chain is built from TRBV5-1 and TRBJ1-3, with D possibly TRBD1 on 6 matching bases. This CDR3 region has 16 residues. V dropped 4 bases and J dropped 2 bases, with 16 bases sitting between them. Germline V lookup: CDR1 SGHRS, CDR2 YFSETQ. In DNA, the CDR3 is TGCGCCAGCAGCAAAACAACAGGGACAACTGGAAACACCATATATTTT. It translates to CASSKTTGTTGNTIYF.

This clonotype has just a few counts. This sequence joins TRBV14 and TRBJ2-1, with 16 positions matching TRBD2. The CDR3 totals 16 residues. V lost 5 bases to trimming and J lost 15 bases; unmatched junction nucleotides: 13. Germline V CDR1 and CDR2: SGHDN, FVKESK. DNA for the CDR3: TGTGCCAGCAGCAAAGGGACTAGCGGGGGGGCCTGGTTTTGGTTCTTC. Encoded protein: CASSKGTSGGAWFWFF.

This clonotype was counted between two and nine times. V usage is TRBV18 and J usage is TRBJ2-2; no firm D call. This CDR3 has 15 residues. Germline V CDR1 and CDR2: KGHSH, LQKENI. V was cut by 2 bases and J by 1 base, with 8 bases left in between. CDR3 sequence: CASSPGRLNTGELFF. CDR3 coding DNA: TGTGCCAGCTCACCAGGTCGCCTGAACACCGGGGAGCTGTTTTTT.

There are a few counts of this clonotype. The DNA of the CDR3 is TGCGCCAGCAGCTTTCTCCGGGGCCAAGAGACCCAGTACTTC. It encodes CASSFLRGQETQYF. V gene TRBV5-1 combines with J gene TRBJ2-5, with D perhaps TRBD2 (5 bases). CDR1 is SGHRS, CDR2 YFSETQ, per germline. The V gene lost 2 bases and the J gene lost 1 base, with 9 bases spanning the gap. The CDR3 extends over 14 amino acids.

This clonotype was picked up a small number of times. The rearrangement uses TRBV12-3 or TRBV12-4 and TRBJ2-5; D may be TRBD1 (5 bases). CDR3 size: 12 residues. The V end was cut by 7 bases, the J end by 5 bases, with 11 bases between. The CDR3: CASNQGAETQYF. CDR3 coding DNA: TGTGCCAGCAATCAAGGGGCTGAGACCCAGTACTTC.

In its sample, this clonotype was seen a few times. The chain joins TRBV29-1 to TRBJ2-2; no clear D gene. V was pared by 1 base and J by 8 bases, with 17 bases between. CDR3 length: 15 amino acids. Per germline, CDR1 SQVTM and CDR2 ANQGSEA. CDR3 coding DNA: TGCAGCGTTGAAGGTAGCCTCTCGGGTGGAGGGGAGCTGTTTTTT. This gives the protein CSVEGSLSGGGELFF.

This clonotype was recorded many times. V gene TRBV9 combines with J gene TRBJ2-1; D gene ambiguous. The CDR3 is made up of 15 amino acids. Germline CDR1 is SGDLS and CDR2 is YYNGEE. V was shortened by 4 bases and J by 2 bases, with 13 bases between the two germline ends. CDR3 residues: CASSRAEGTYNEQFF. The CDR3 DNA reads TGTGCCAGCAGCCGCGCGGAAGGAACCTACAATGAGCAGTTCTTC.

This clonotype has a handful of counts. The V call is TRBV3-1, the J call TRBJ1-4; the D is unclear. From germline, CDR1 is LGHDT and CDR2 YNNKEL (reference sequence). The V and J ends lost 3 bases and 1 base respectively, with 6 bases between them. CDR3 length: 14 residues. In nucleotides, the CDR3 is TGTGCCAGCAGCCAGGTGGTAACTAATGAAAAACTGTTTTTT. This gives the protein CASSQVVTNEKLFF.